This T cell receptor (beta chain) was recovered during a study of T cell responses to AZD1222 COVID-19 vaccine. Generated by immunoSEQ multiplex PCR, the TCRdb table keeps only in-frame clones and is missing some. Of 200,000 or so clones listed, approximately 90% are singletons. V dropped 4 bases and J dropped 6; count of bases not matched to a gene: 7. CDR1 SGHNT and CDR2 YYREEE come from the germline V gene (reference sequence). The CDR3 covers 14 residues. This sequence was found in an adult in good health. This chain links TRBV5-4 with TRBJ1-2; TRBD1 matches at 9 bases. Source: peripheral blood, taken on day 0 of AZD1222 vaccination. The CDR3 here is CASSPRDRVNGYTF. The CDR3, as DNA: TGTGCCAGCAGCCCCCGGGACAGGGTGAATGGCTACACCTTC.